This TCR beta chain emerged from a study of blood T cell repertoires in COVID-19. Profiled with immunoSEQ multiplex PCR; TCRdb holds only in-frame clones, not every one. The sample includes 390,000 or so clones, about nine tenths of them seen just once. The CDR3 runs 16 residues. Trimming stripped 4 bases from V and 0 bases from J, with 13 bases between. Germline V gene sequence: CDR1 SNHLY, CDR2 FYNNEI. The source of this sequence is a woman younger than 45 with active or convalescent COVID-19. The genes are TRBV2 and TRBJ1-5; D unresolved. Material: peripheral blood. CDR3 nucleotide sequence: TGTGCCAGCAGTGGGAGTCTTATCGGTAGCAATCAGCCCCAGCATTTT. The encoded protein is CASSGSLIGSNQPQHF. The full variable domain, completed using reference TRBV2 and TRBJ1-5, is EPEVTQTPSHQVTQMGQEVILRCVPISNHLYFYWYRQILGQKVEFLVSFYNNEISEKSEIFDDQFSVERPDGSNFTLKIRSTKLEDSAMYFCASSGSLIGSNQPQHFGDGTRLSIL.